The clone carrying this T cell receptor (beta chain) has a single count. Its specificity is unknown. These data belong to a study of Tregs in tolerant kidney transplant recipients. Only in-frame clones appear in the TCRdb table, and some are missing; sequencing was by immunoSEQ multiplex PCR. The data contain about 100,000 clones, roughly 93% of them seen just once; the ten biggest clones take up around 1.5%. The nonmyeloablative bone marrow transplants came from related graft donors, with transient mixed chimerism. CD4+CD25+CD127- Tregs, CD4+CD25- non-Tregs, CD4 and CD8 cells were sorted. Findings and caveats of the study: Nucleotide sequences could not be compared across some patients' samples due to primer changes. Findings come from small patient numbers and require larger validation. This study did not directly address biological reproducibility.

This material consisted of CD4+ T cells from blood (PBMCs), taken 12 months after the transplant. The sequence was obtained from a human patient who received a combined kidney and bone marrow transplant. These T cells may partly come from the graft donor.

CDR3: CASSFLEETQYF. CDR3 DNA: TGTGCCAGCAGCTTTCTAGAGGAGACCCAGTACTTC. The rearrangement links TRBV7-2 to TRBJ2-5; D is uncertain. The ends were cut back, 3 bases at V and 5 bases at J, with 7 bases in the middle. This CDR3 contains 12 residues. CDR1 and CDR2 (germline): SGHTA, FQGNSA.